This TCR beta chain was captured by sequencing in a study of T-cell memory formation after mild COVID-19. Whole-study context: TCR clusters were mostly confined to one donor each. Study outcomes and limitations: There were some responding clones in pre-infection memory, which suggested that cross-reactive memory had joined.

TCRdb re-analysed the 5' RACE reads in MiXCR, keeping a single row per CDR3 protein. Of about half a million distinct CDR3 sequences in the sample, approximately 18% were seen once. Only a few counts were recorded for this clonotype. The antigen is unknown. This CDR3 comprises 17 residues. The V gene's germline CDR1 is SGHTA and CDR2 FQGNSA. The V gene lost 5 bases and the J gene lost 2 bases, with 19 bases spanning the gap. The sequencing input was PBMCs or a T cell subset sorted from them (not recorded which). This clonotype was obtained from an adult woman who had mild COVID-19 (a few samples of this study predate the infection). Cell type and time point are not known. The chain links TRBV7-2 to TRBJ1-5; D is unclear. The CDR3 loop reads CASSLMSREFGNQPQHF. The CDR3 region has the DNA TGTGCCAGCAGCCTCATGTCAAGGGAATTCGGCAATCAGCCCCAGCATTTT.